This T cell receptor (beta chain) was sequenced for a study of graft-versus-host responses after intestinal transplantation. Study-level information: Transplants given to recipients were multivisceral, liver-intestinal, or isolated intestinal. Overall study findings and caveats: Recipient-marrow GvH clones were detected, some having first appeared in ileum or blood.

Using immunoSEQ multiplex PCR, the repertoire was profiled, and TCRdb retains in-frame clones only, with some absent. The data hold about 64,000 clones, with 90% observed a single time. A note on this clone: Its antigen is unidentified. At one end the junction does not follow the germline gene, possibly because of a read error.

This CDR3 has 13 amino acids. The germline gives CDR1 SGHNT, CDR2 YYREEE (reference sequence). Sequencing used unstimulated CD8+ T cells sorted from spleen or lymph node cells, obtained before transplant. The clonotype originates from a human donor who was the organ donor for an intestinal transplant. The gene calls are TRBV5-4 and TRBJ2-3; 7 nucleotides agree with TRBD2. The chain's CDR3 is CASIPDTAGDLHF. The CDR3 nucleotides read TGTGCCAGCATTCCTGACACGGCGGGAGACCTGCATTTT.